Detailed here is one T cell receptor (beta chain). Its antigen is unidentified. The entry originates in a study of cytomegalovirus exposure and HLA in healthy donors. Study-level information: There were 75 million to 95 million unique TCRs (from HLA-typed donors) in an early data release. Findings of the study overall: Researchers catalogued approximately 170 TCR beta chains as cytomegalovirus-associated.

Healthy people donating bone marrow made up the donors. There are 14 residues in the CDR3. Germline trimming cut 4 bases from V and 3 bases from J; bases unmatched to any gene: 6. The germline V gene encodes CDR1 SGHVS and CDR2 FQNEAQ. Use of 60 Vbeta and 13 Jbeta primers characterized the PCR. Study processing details: The count from a later analysis was some 83 million unique TCR beta chains, some 12 million of them shared. Libraries were prepared by immunoSEQ multiplex PCR; TCRdb keeps only in-frame clonotypes and omits some of them. V and J calls and clone size are as listed in that table; D and trimming were resolved from the DNA. This table holds over 100,000 clones, around 77% found once.

What was sequenced was PBMCs. The sequence came from a male donor in good health and CMV-seropositive. The rearrangement links TRBV7-8 to TRBJ2-7; 7 nucleotides agree with TRBD1. This chain's CDR3 is CASSSLQGDYEQYF. CDR3 in DNA: TGTGCCAGCAGCTCCCTCCAGGGGGACTACGAGCAGTACTTC.